The 20 T cell receptor beta chains below all came from one sample that was sequenced in a study of T cells in Graves' hyperthyroidism and ophthalmopathy. Amplification targeted TCR beta CDR3 regions from RNA transcripts. First-round RT-PCR targeting the TCR CDR3 was performed with the HTBI primer set. TCRdb processed the multiplex PCR reads anew with MiXCR; each CDR3 protein has one entry. The table records 600,000 to 700,000 distinct CDR3 sequences, under 15% of them present only once. The sequenced material came from blood. The receptors come from a woman aged 40 to 55 with Graves' ophthalmopathy.

This clonotype was observed a handful of times. As DNA, the CDR3 is TGTGCCAGCAGTGACAGGTTTGCTGAAGCTTTCTTT. Amino acids: CASSDRFAEAFF. This rearrangement joins TRBV6-1 to TRBJ1-1; D is ambiguous. The CDR3 has 12 amino acids. V was pared by 3 bases and J by 6 bases, with 8 bases between. Germline values: CDR1 MNHNS, CDR2 SASEGT.

This clonotype appeared a few times. The rearrangement uses TRBV5-1 and TRBJ1-1; TRBD1 aligns across 7 bases. Per germline, CDR1 SGHRS and CDR2 YFSETQ. The V segment lost 2 bases and the J segment 1 base; nucleotides outside the gene matches: 5. The CDR3 consists of 15 residues. CDR3 in amino acids: CASSLRGTENTEAFF. CDR3 DNA sequence: TGCGCCAGCAGCTTAAGGGGGACAGAGAACACTGAAGCTTTCTTT.

Many counts were recorded for this clonotype. CDR3 in amino acids: CSAFQGRETQYF. The CDR3 DNA sequence: TGCAGTGCGTTTCAGGGGCGGGAGACCCAGTACTTC. The chain combines TRBV20-1 with TRBJ2-5; TRBD1 is a possible D gene (6 bases). This CDR3 is built from 12 residues. The V gene lost 6 bases and the J gene lost 5 bases, with 13 bases spanning the gap. The V gene's germline CDR1 is DFQATT and CDR2 SNEGSKA (reference sequence).

Many counts were recorded for this clonotype. The CDR3 is CATSSSGGGYEQYF. The CDR3 bases are TGTGCCACCAGCTCCTCGGGAGGGGGATACGAGCAGTACTTC. This chain connects TRBV15 to TRBJ2-7, with 8 bases matching TRBD2. Germline lookup yields CDR1 LNHNV and CDR2 YYDKDF (reference sequence). The trim removed 5 bases at V and 4 bases at J, leaving 7 bases unmatched. CDR3 length equals 14 residues.

The sample holds many counts of this clonotype. The CDR3 spells CASSIRDFLVGANVLTF. DNA for the CDR3: TGTGCCAGCAGTATAAGGGACTTCTTGGTAGGGGCCAACGTCCTGACTTTC. J is TRBJ2-6 and V is TRBV28; D perhaps matches TRBD2 (6 bases). The CDR3 sequence is 17 residues long. Germline lookup yields CDR1 MDHEN and CDR2 SYDVKM. The V end lost 5 bases, the J end lost 4 bases, and 18 bases lay between the germline ends.

This chain connects TRBV12-3 or TRBV12-4 to TRBJ2-4; 9 bases agree with TRBD2. CDR3 length equals 14 residues. V shed 6 bases and J 5 bases; nucleotides not matched to a gene: 5. DNA of the CDR3: TGTGCCAGCAGCTATCTAGCGGGACAAAACATTCAGTACTTC. Translation gives CASSYLAGQNIQYF.

This clonotype was seen repeatedly, ten times or more. This may arise from a read error, as a much more abundant clone is one base away. The V and J genes are TRBV2 and TRBJ2-6; the D is unclear. The CDR3 loop spans 14 amino acids. From germline, CDR1 is SNHLY and CDR2 FYNNEI. The CDR3 region is CASYRFSGVNVLTF. In nucleotides, the CDR3 is TGTGCCAGTTATCGATTTTCTGGGGTCAACGTCCTGACTTTC.

This clonotype was counted ten times or more. The V gene is TRBV28, the J gene TRBJ2-7; D possibly corresponds to TRBD1 (6 bases). V gave up 7 bases and J gave up 0 bases, with 13 bases separating them. Germline V gene sequence: CDR1 MDHEN, CDR2 SYDVKM. This CDR3 is built from 14 residues. The CDR3 nucleotides are TGTGCCAGCACCCAACAGGGCGTCTCCTACGAGCAGTACTTC. Protein: CASTQQGVSYEQYF.

This clonotype showed up many times. The chain uses TRBV20-1 and TRBJ2-2; 8 bases map to TRBD2. Germline V gene lookup returns CDR1 DFQATT and CDR2 SNEGSKA (reference sequence). J gave up 2 bases and V 1 base, and 6 bases lay outside the gene matches. The CDR3 runs 16 residues. The CDR3 loop is CSARVRLASNTGELFF. In nucleotides, the CDR3 is TGCAGTGCTAGAGTTAGACTAGCGAGTAACACCGGGGAGCTGTTTTTT.

There are many counts of this clonotype. The chain has TRBV12-3 or TRBV12-4 and TRBJ1-2; D remains unclear. Trimming left V 5 bases short and J 7 bases short, with 14 bases between. The CDR3 runs to 13 residues. The CDR3 reads CASSIMAGPGYTF. The DNA of the CDR3 is TGTGCCAGCAGTATTATGGCGGGCCCTGGCTACACCTTC.

The gene calls are TRBV5-1 and TRBJ2-2, with D perhaps TRBD2 (5 bases). CDR1 and CDR2 (germline): SGHRS, YFSETQ. V lost 0 bases and J 6 bases, leaving 12 bases between the germline ends. CDR3 length: 15 amino acids. DNA for the CDR3: TGCGCCAGCAGCTTGGGTGACTACAAGGCCGGGGAGCTGTTTTTT. Its protein is CASSLGDYKAGELFF. Using reference TRBV5-1 and TRBJ2-2 for the parts outside the CDR3, the full variable domain is KAGVTQTPRYLIKTRGQQVTLSCSPISGHRSVSWYQQTPGQGLQFLFEYFSETQRNKGNFPGRFSGRQFSNSRSEMNVSTLELGDSALYLCASSLGDYKAGELFFGEGSRLTVL.

The chain carries TRBV4-2 and TRBJ1-2; TRBD1 aligns across 9 bases. The CDR3 length is 18 residues. Germline CDR1 and CDR2: LGHNA and YNFKEQ. Trimming took 0 bases from V and 5 from J; bases not matched to a gene: 13. CDR3 coding DNA: TGTGCCAGCAGCCAAGATGGGGGACGAGCCGGGACAGGGTATGGCTACACCTTC. Residues: CASSQDGGRAGTGYGYTF.

The chain carries TRBV2 and TRBJ2-3, with a possible D match to TRBD1 (6 bases). V lost 4 bases to trimming and J lost 4 bases, with 15 bases between them. The CDR3 has 15 residues. Germline CDR1 reads SNHLY; CDR2 reads FYNNEI. The CDR3 protein is CASSVGRGSSDTQYF. DNA for the CDR3: TGTGCCAGCAGTGTCGGCAGGGGAAGCTCAGATACGCAGTATTTT.

Ten or more counts support this clonotype. The chain couples TRBV15 to TRBJ1-5; D gene ambiguous. This CDR3 spans 14 amino acids. Germline V lookup: CDR1 LNHNV, CDR2 YYDKDF (reference sequence). V was pared by 0 bases and J by 1 base, with 4 bases between. The CDR3, as DNA: TGTGCCACCAGCAGAGAAATGAGCAATCAGCCCCAGCATTTT. This codes for CATSREMSNQPQHF.

In the case of this clonotype: One end of the junction fails to match germline, which may point to a read error. The chain uses TRBV7-8 and TRBJ2-7; the match to TRBD2 covers 9 bases. The CDR3 runs 15 residues. Looked up from germline, CDR1 is SGHVS and CDR2 is FQNEAQ. CDR3 sequence (DNA): TGTGCCGGCAGCTTAACGGATAGCGGGGGCTACGAGCAGTACTTC. Translating gives CAGSLTDSGGYEQYF. Variable domain in full (rest from reference TRBV7-8 and TRBJ2-7): GAGVSQSPRYKVAKRGQDVALRCDPISGHVSLFWYQQALGQGPEFLTYFQNEAQLDKSGLPSDRFFAERPEGSVSTLKIQRTQQEDSAVYLCAGSLTDSGGYEQYFGPGTRLTVT.

The table lists this clonotype with many counts. This rearrangement joins TRBV28 to TRBJ2-7, with D maybe TRBD1 (5 bases). The germline gives CDR1 MDHEN, CDR2 SYDVKM. The ends were cut back, 5 bases at V and 3 bases at J, with 8 bases in the middle. CDR3 length equals 12 residues. CDR3 amino acids: CASSRQHYEQYF. In nucleotides, the CDR3 is TGTGCCAGCAGTCGACAGCACTACGAGCAGTACTTC.

Ten or more counts support this clonotype. This chain's CDR3 is CASRLGLLGETETQYF. CDR3 in DNA: TGTGCCAGCAGACTCGGGTTGTTGGGTGAGACGGAGACCCAGTACTTC. The chain is built from TRBV27 and TRBJ2-5; D not certain. The CDR3 is 16 residues long. The V and J ends lost 6 bases and 5 bases respectively, with 22 bases between them. In germline, CDR1 is MNHEY, CDR2 SMNVEV (reference sequence).

This clonotype was recorded many times. The rearrangement uses TRBV6-2 or TRBV6-3 and TRBJ1-1; D uncertain. Per germline, CDR1 MNHEY and CDR2 SVGEGT. CDR3 length equals 15 residues. The V gene lost 0 bases and the J gene lost 0 bases, with 8 bases spanning the gap. CDR3 in amino acids: CASSYSMYMNTEAFF. The CDR3 DNA sequence: TGTGCCAGCAGTTACTCGATGTACATGAACACTGAAGCTTTCTTT.

This clonotype has at least ten counts. This CDR3 is CASSRGAAYGYTF. The CDR3 coding sequence is TGCGCCAGCAGCCGGGGGGCTGCCTATGGCTACACCTTC. The J gene is TRBJ1-2, the V gene TRBV4-3; tentatively, D is TRBD1 (6 bases). This CDR3 region has 13 residues. Germline V gene data show CDR1 as LGHNA and CDR2 as YSLEER. Trimming left V 4 bases short and J 4 bases short, with 10 bases between.

This clonotype has a count of ten or more. This chain uses TRBV11-2 with TRBJ2-7, with 11 nucleotides matching TRBD2. V lost 1 base to trimming and J lost 6 bases; unmatched junction nucleotides: 2. CDR1 is SGHAT, CDR2 FQNNGV, per germline. The CDR3 contains 14 residues. The CDR3 loop reads CASSLVGTSGEQYF. The CDR3, as DNA: TGTGCCAGCAGCTTAGTAGGGACTAGCGGCGAGCAGTACTTC.